A single sample gave rise to the 9 T cell receptor beta chains below, sequenced in a study of T cell repertoires in cytomegalovirus infection. TCRdb passed the reads through MiXCR, listing each CDR3 protein once. This table has approximately 200,000 distinct CDR3 sequences, over 20% appearing once. The material sequenced was CD8+ T cells from PBMCs. These receptors originate from a human donor in good health (CMV status not recorded). Some clones in this sample may be carry-over from other donors' samples.

The rearrangement uses TRBV7-6 and TRBJ2-1; 13 bases align to TRBD2. The CDR3 has 17 amino acids. Germline CDR1 and CDR2: SGHVS and FNYEAQ. Losses at the gene ends were 10 bases for V and 0 bases for J; bases not matched to a gene: 9. CDR3 loop: CATTTSGGPGSYNEQFF. The CDR3 DNA follows: TGTGCCACCACGACTAGCGGGGGGCCCGGCTCCTACAATGAGCAGTTCTTC.

The chain couples TRBV6-6 to TRBJ2-7; D gene unclear. CDR3 length: 15 residues. V lost 2 bases and J lost 2, with 13 bases in between. Per the germline V gene, CDR1 is MNHNY and CDR2 is SVGAGI (reference sequence). The CDR3 DNA is TGTGCCAGCAGTTACAGGTTGGATGGGGCCTACGAGCAGTACTTC. Protein sequence: CASSYRLDGAYEQYF.

This clonotype was picked up a small number of times. The chain carries TRBV18 and TRBJ2-1, with 7 nucleotides matching TRBD1. Unmatched junction bases numbered 17, after V lost 0 bases and J lost 9 bases. The CDR3 has 18 residues. Germline CDR1 and CDR2: KGHSH and LQKENI. CDR3 residues: CASSPPTADRVVSAEQFF. The CDR3 nucleotides are TGTGCCAGCTCACCACCTACCGCCGACAGGGTGGTCTCCGCTGAGCAGTTCTTC.

The table lists this clonotype with a few counts. The rearrangement links TRBV11-1 to TRBJ2-2; D is uncertain. Looked up from germline, CDR1 is SGHAT and CDR2 is FQDESV (reference sequence). This CDR3 has 13 amino acids. V lost 5 bases and J 6 bases, leaving 10 bases between the germline ends. The CDR3 is CASSAVLSGELFF. CDR3 nucleotides: TGTGCCAGCAGCGCTGTTTTGTCCGGGGAGCTGTTTTTT. Based on the CDR3 plus reference TRBV11-1 and TRBJ2-2, the full variable domain is EAEVAQSPRYKITEKSQAVAFWCDPISGHATLYWYRQILGQGPELLVQFQDESVVDDSQLPKDRFSAERLKGVDSTLKIQPAELGDSAMYLCASSAVLSGELFFGEGSRLTVL.

This clonotype was seen a few times. This chain links TRBV19 with TRBJ1-5, with D possibly matching TRBD1 (5 bases). The CDR3 runs to 14 residues. CDR1 and CDR2 from the germline V gene are LNHDA and SQIVND (reference sequence). Trimming took off 3 bases at V and 3 bases at J, with 9 bases between the two ends. In DNA, the CDR3 is TGTGCCAGTAGTATCGGGGGGGTCAATCAGCCCCAGCATTTT. This codes for CASSIGGVNQPQHF.

This rearrangement joins TRBV5-6 to TRBJ2-3, with D maybe TRBD2 (7 bases). The CDR3 runs to 14 residues. CDR1 SGHDT and CDR2 YYEEEE come from the germline V gene. Trimming removed 3 bases from V and 10 bases from J, with 18 bases in between. The CDR3 here is CASSSLAGAHAQYF. The DNA for the CDR3 is TGTGCCAGCAGCTCCCTGGCGGGGGCCCATGCGCAGTATTTT. Based on the CDR3 plus reference TRBV5-6 and TRBJ2-3, the full variable domain is DAGVTQSPTHLIKTRGQQVTLRCSPKSGHDTVSWYQQALGQGPQFIFQYYEEEERQRGNFPDRFSGHQFPNYSSELNVNALLLGDSALYLCASSSLAGAHAQYFGPGTRLTVL.

CDR3 bases: TGTGCCAGCAGTCCCCAGTTAGCGGGGGGTAGGAATGAGCAGTTCTTC. Protein sequence: CASSPQLAGGRNEQFF. The V gene is TRBV12-3 or TRBV12-4, the J gene TRBJ2-1; 10 bases agree with TRBD2. This CDR3 has 16 residues. The V and J ends lost 5 bases and 7 bases, in that order; junction bases with no gene match: 11.

This clonotype was picked up a small number of times. The chain is built from TRBV25-1 and TRBJ1-1; 7 bases map to TRBD1. CDR3 length: 16 residues. The germline CDR1 and CDR2 sequences are MGHDK and SYGVNS. V dropped 4 bases and J dropped 5; count of bases not matched to a gene: 13. The CDR3 DNA follows: TGTGCCAGCAGTGCCTATACTAGACAGGGTAGTACTGAAGCTTTCTTT. It specifies CASSAYTRQGSTEAFF.

The table lists this clonotype with a few counts. The rearrangement links TRBV9 to TRBJ2-5; D is perhaps TRBD1 or TRBD2 (6 bases each). CDR3 length equals 14 residues. V lost 0 bases and J lost 4, with 10 bases in between. Germline loops: CDR1 SGDLS, CDR2 YYNGEE. CDR3 coding DNA: TGTGCCAGCAGCGTAGACTCGGGGGCAGAGACCCAGTACTTC. Encoded protein: CASSVDSGAETQYF.